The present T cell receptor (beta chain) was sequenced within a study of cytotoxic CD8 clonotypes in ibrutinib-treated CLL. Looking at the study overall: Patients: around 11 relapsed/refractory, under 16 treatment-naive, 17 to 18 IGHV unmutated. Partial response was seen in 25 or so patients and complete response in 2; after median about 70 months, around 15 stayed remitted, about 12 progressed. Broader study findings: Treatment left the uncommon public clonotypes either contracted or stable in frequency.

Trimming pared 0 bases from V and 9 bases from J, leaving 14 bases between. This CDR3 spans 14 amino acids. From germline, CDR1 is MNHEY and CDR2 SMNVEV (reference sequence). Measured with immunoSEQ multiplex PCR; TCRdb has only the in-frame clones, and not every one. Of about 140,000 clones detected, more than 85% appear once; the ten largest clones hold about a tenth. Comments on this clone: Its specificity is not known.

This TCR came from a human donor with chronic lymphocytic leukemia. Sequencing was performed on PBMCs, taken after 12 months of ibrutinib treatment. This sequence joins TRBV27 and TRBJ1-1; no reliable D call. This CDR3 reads CASSLSGGSFQAFF. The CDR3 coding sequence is TGTGCCAGCAGTTTATCGGGTGGGTCCTTCCAAGCTTTCTTT.